A single count supports the clone carrying this T cell receptor (beta chain). Trimming left V 10 bases short and J 6 bases short, with 22 bases between. Germline CDR1 reads LNHDA; CDR2 reads SQIVND (reference sequence). This CDR3 contains 14 residues. This sample is part of a study of blood T cell repertoires in COVID-19. Study at large: The origin of the acute and convalescent COVID-19 samples was the United States, Italy and Spain. Sources were T cells, B-cell-depleted T cells, or PBMCs; the material itself was cDNA or gDNA.

Authors' processing steps: Reference gene primer amplification gave estimated nucleated cell counts. The table came from immunoSEQ multiplex PCR; TCRdb's copy has only in-frame clones and leaves some out. V, J and clone size reflect that table, while D and trimming were determined from the DNA. The sample contains 150,000 to 200,000 clones, 70% to 90% of which appear only once. Sequenced sample: peripheral blood. The TCR was taken from a man over 45 with active or convalescent COVID-19. V and J are TRBV19 and TRBJ2-7, with TRBD1 as a possible D gene (7 bases). The CDR3 DNA reads as TGTGCCACTTCTTCGGGGGCAGGGGGTTTCGAGCAGTACTTC. This gives the protein CATSSGAGGFEQYF.